The T cell receptor (beta chain) under discussion was sequenced for a study of cytomegalovirus exposure and HLA in healthy donors (TCRdb year 2017). Study-wide context: In an earlier analysis of 450 to 750 of the donors, about 270 Gb of sequence data and 117 million unique TCR beta sequences from roughly 200 million T cells were reported. To predict cytomegalovirus infection status, the study combined high-throughput TCR immunosequencing, statistical association of individual TCRs with disease status, and machine learning. The aim of the study was to test whether cataloging public T cell receptors could identify signatures of past pathogen exposure. In a later analysis, previously published TCR beta repertoires from roughly 710 donors were re-analyzed and high-resolution HLA genotyping was added so that TCR occurrence patterns could be studied. Among the roughly 400 genotyped donors, around 81% belonged to the genetic ancestry cluster associated with self-reported Caucasian donors. Every repertoire in the discovery cohort had been generated on one and the same sequencing platform. Alongside the repertoire data, information on donor age, sex, ethnicity and CMV serostatus was compiled. The number of typed donors differed by locus: roughly 620-630 for A, B, C, DRB1 and DQB1; roughly 510 for DQA1; 606 for DPA1; and 400 to 480 for DPB1. The study profiled the T cell repertoires of 500 to 800 subjects by immunosequencing and related them to cytomegalovirus serostatus. An earlier analysis of several hundred of the donors applied high-throughput TCR beta sequencing to assess whether each TCR beta V gene segment acted as functional or pseudogenic. Among 300 to 500 genotyped donors of the cohort, an average of approximately 240,000 unique TCR beta nucleotide sequences was sequenced per donor, of which 15% to 20% were non-productive. Genome-wide SNP genotypes for about 65% of the roughly 700 donors were used in a later genetic analysis, which treated that subset as a discovery cohort. HLA typing covered class I and class II loci at four-digit resolution. A handful of DR-DQ haplotypes were treated as single units for association and clustering because of strong linkage in the cohort. An early release that covered several hundred HLA-typed donors contained approximately 300 gigabases of sequencing data and around 85 million unique TCR sequences. The later analysis used no new phenotypic data to find candidate immune exposures, relying instead on TCR beta sequences and their occurrence across donors. In addition to the first cohort of about 650 subjects, a separate validation cohort of over 90 different subjects was used. On the study overall, not on this receptor specifically: Roughly uniform sequencing depth across donors was assumed in presence/absence analyses, although this assumption may not hold. The classifier was reported to diagnose cytomegalovirus status with high specificity and sensitivity in both the original and validation cohorts. It was suggested by the authors that the approach could potentially be generalized to other disease states and immunological phenotypes. While some public TCRs were present in many individuals, most TCR sequences turned up only very rarely across donors. HLA typing was unavailable for some donors at each locus, so association tests used only the typed subset. Because the 87-base-pair reads could not distinguish some IMGT-functional V segments, including TRBV6-2 and TRBV6-3, those segments were excluded. In an earlier analysis of around 600 of the donors, most TCR beta V segments were observed in productive rearrangements about 87% or about 30% of the time, broadly matching IMGT annotations. In the study, around 150 TCR beta chains were listed as associated with cytomegalovirus. Because counts were too low, approximately 18 rarely observed V segments, including chromosome 9 orphons, were excluded from the earlier analysis of 500 to 700 of the donors. The cohort was sequenced for TCR beta chains only, and without alpha or paired-chain data the features that could be detected were limited. For the cohort, immune exposure information was limited to CMV serostatus. The sequencing pipeline was judged likely to have produced a cluster of highly shared sequence variants as a technical artifact. A later genetic analysis reported fewer N-insertions in productive TCRs among donors in an Asian-associated ancestry cluster than the roughly 670-donor mean. Strong co-occurrence of HLA alleles, especially DR and DQ, made assigning TCR associations to individual alleles difficult. According to a later analysis, most CMV-associated TCR beta chains appeared to be HLA-restricted, and the HLA associations seemed to be driven largely by CMV exposure. A later genetic analysis associated a missense DCLRE1C variant with V-gene and J-gene trimming of TCR beta chains, and an independent cohort replicated the association. A later analysis found that TCR association rates varied across HLA loci, with DRB1 alleles showing the most associated TCRs and HLA-C alleles the fewest. A further reported finding was that TCR beta sequences accurately predicted the HLA-A and HLA-B alleles for most subjects in the first cohort. A later analysis reported that several top co-occurrence clusters appeared linked to parvovirus B19, influenza, CMV and Epstein-Barr virus. A later analysis associated 16,951 TCR beta sequences with specific HLA alleles at a false discovery rate of 0.05. Compared with equally common non-associated chains, HLA-associated TCR beta chains in a later analysis were more clonally expanded and had lower generation probabilities. In vitro tests confirmed that a few of the cytomegalovirus-associated TCR beta chains recognize cytomegalovirus antigens. Correlated functional status among segregating V segments might reflect linkage disequilibrium, but an unknown experimental factor could not be ruled out.

In regard to this clone: Its cognate antigen has yet to be identified. Base qualities are not recorded, but no much larger clone differs from it by a single base.

Libraries came from the immunoSEQ multiplex PCR assay. For the multiplex PCR, a mixture combining 60 forward primers for TCR Vbeta segments and 13 reverse primers for TCR Jbeta segments was used. The CDR3 region of rearranged TCR beta genes was amplified from genomic DNA with a multiplex PCR assay. The Illumina HiSeq System was used to sequence the amplified TCR beta libraries as 87-base-pair reads. The paper's processing steps were these. In a later analysis, tens of millions of unique TCR beta chains were counted across the roughly 700 repertoires, and some 10 million of these chains were shared by at least two donors. To remove PCR and sequencing errors, raw reads were error-corrected and collapsed into unique sequences using a nearest-neighbor algorithm that merged closely related sequences. V, D and J gene segments were assigned by aligning CDR3 sequences to IMGT reference sequences. For a sequence to be retained, a match of at least six nucleotides was required to both a V gene segment and a J gene segment. Rearrangements were called productive when the CDR3 lacked stop codons and stayed in frame with V and J; all others were non-productive. CDR3 was defined by IMGT convention, running from the second conserved V-encoded cysteine to the conserved J-encoded phenylalanine. Sequences without an unambiguous match to a single V gene segment were excluded from the earlier analysis of 450 to 650 of the donors. An earlier analysis of a few hundred of the donors called V segments functional above 56.7% productive rearrangements and segregating when the between-donor standard deviation exceeded 5%. To diagnose cytomegalovirus status from the catalog of TCR beta chain sequences, a statistical classification framework was built. V and J gene assignment, in a later analysis, came from comparing TCR nucleotide sequences with IMGT/GENE-DB human TR gene sequences. In a later analysis, CDR3 sequences and most-parsimonious VDJ recombination scenarios were assigned using the TCRdist pipeline. In a later analysis, each TCR beta chain was defined by its CDR3 amino acid sequence together with its V-gene family, and reads without a unique V-gene family were excluded. As a way to deal with suspected cross-contamination and a sequencing artifact, a later analysis dropped more than 500 nucleotide sequences that were highly shared and had low generation probability. A later analysis calculated a clonal expansion index for each public chain from normalized within-repertoire ranks of inferred template counts. In a later analysis, generation probabilities were computed with a VDJ recombination model fitted to out-of-frame rearrangements, and the resulting probabilities were checked against IGoR. Hypergeometric tests were used in a later analysis to score TCR-TCR, TCR-HLA and TCR-CMV co-occurrence, with a repertoire-size bias correction applied to the TCR pairs. False discovery rates were estimated in a later analysis by permuting HLA or CMV assignments 20 times. In a later analysis, co-occurring TCRs were grouped using DBSCAN, with TCRdist sequence similarity added in when clustering inside HLA-allele-positive subsets. Repertoires with fewer than 30,000 or more than 120,000 public chains, plus five repertoires with anomalous nucleotide sharing, were excluded from co-occurrence clustering. In its TCRdb copy, this immuneACCESS table keeps in-frame sequences only and misses some clones. Where compared with another copy, unresolved V genes explain less than half of these, and the others have no known cause. Clone size and the V and J calls come from that table; the DNA yielded D and trimming. Here the sample has approximately 100,000 clones; roughly 71% occur a single time. About a tenth of the sample goes to the ten largest clones.

The cohort consisted of 650 to 850 healthy bone marrow donors. All cohort members were sampled while nominally healthy, although unrecorded immune exposures were likely present. The donor was CMV seropositive and was included in the group of about 290 seropositive cohort members. Each donor provided a peripheral blood sample, and peripheral blood mononuclear cells were used for TCR beta sequencing. Genomic DNA was extracted from the blood cell samples with the Qiagen DNeasy Blood Extraction Kit. From V the trimming removes 5 bases and from J it removes 4 bases, while the gene matches leave 9 bases of the junction unaccounted for. The germline V gene (reference sequence) sets CDR1 to SGHNT and CDR2 to YYREEE. From the cysteine through the phenylalanine, the CDR3 covers 15 amino acids. The entry retains the CDR3 DNA only, 45 bases that are in frame from base 1.

The TCR was taken from a man aged 35-49 years in good health and CMV-seropositive. The sequencing input was PBMCs. This receptor chain uses TRBV5-4 and TRBJ2-5, and 9 junctional nucleotides match TRBD1. The CDR3 reads CASRTGTGSRETQYF. The DNA sequence follows: TGTGCCAGCAGGACCGGGACAGGGTCGCGAGAGACCCAGTACTTC.